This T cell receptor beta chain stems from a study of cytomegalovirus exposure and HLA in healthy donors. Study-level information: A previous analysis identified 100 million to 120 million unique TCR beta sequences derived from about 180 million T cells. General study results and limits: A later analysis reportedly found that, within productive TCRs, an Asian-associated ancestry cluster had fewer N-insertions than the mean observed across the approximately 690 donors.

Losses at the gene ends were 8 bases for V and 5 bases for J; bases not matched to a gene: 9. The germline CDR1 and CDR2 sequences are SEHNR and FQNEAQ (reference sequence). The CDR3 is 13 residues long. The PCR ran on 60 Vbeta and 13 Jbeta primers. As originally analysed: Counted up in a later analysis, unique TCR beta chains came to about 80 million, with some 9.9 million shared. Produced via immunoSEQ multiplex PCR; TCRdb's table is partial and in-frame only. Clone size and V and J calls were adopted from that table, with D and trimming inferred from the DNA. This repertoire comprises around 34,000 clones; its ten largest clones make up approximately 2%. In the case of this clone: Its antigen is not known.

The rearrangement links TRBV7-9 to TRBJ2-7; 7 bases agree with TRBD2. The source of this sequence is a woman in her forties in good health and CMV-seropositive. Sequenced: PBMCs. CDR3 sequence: CASGGGLLDEQYF. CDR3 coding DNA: TGTGCCAGCGGGGGGGGGTTGCTGGACGAGCAGTACTTC.